These 21 T cell receptor beta chains originate from one sample sequenced in a study of shared clonotypes between healthy human individuals. The assay was immunoSEQ multiplex PCR, and TCRdb's table has in-frame clones only and misses some. This repertoire shows about 490,000 clones, 65% to 80% found once; its top ten account for about 12%. Sequencing was performed on PBMCs. Every receptor here comes from a woman between 40 and 55 years old in good health. Some clones in this sample may be carry-over from other donors' samples.

This clone came up once. CDR3 nucleotide sequence: TGTGCCAGCAGCTCGGACAGATGGGAGACCCAGTACTTC. Translating it yields CASSSDRWETQYF. The chain is built from TRBV7-2 and TRBJ2-5; D might be TRBD1 (6 bases). Germline V gives CDR1 SGHTA, CDR2 FQGNSA. V lost 4 bases to trimming and J lost 5 bases, with 11 bases between them. The CDR3 runs to 13 residues.

The V call is TRBV6-1, the J call TRBJ1-1; D is perhaps TRBD1 (5 bases). Trimming stripped 5 bases from V and 1 base from J, with 14 bases between. CDR1 and CDR2 (germline): MNHNS, SASEGT. CDR3 length equals 15 residues. CDR3 residues: CASSTTGATNTEAFF. CDR3 coding DNA: TGTGCCAGCAGTACCACCGGGGCCACGAACACTGAAGCTTTCTTT.

V gene TRBV28 combines with J gene TRBJ1-3; the D gene is possibly TRBD1 (5 bases). CDR3 length equals 15 residues. V was trimmed by 6 bases and J by 0 bases, leaving 12 bases between them. Germline-derived CDR1 and CDR2 are MDHEN and SYDVKM. CDR3 sequence: CASSRGHSSGNTIYF. The CDR3 DNA sequence: TGTGCCAGCAGCCGTGGACACAGCTCTGGAAACACCATATATTTT.

The rearrangement joins TRBV5-4 to TRBJ2-3; a weak D match, TRBD2 (5 bases). This CDR3 spans 14 amino acids. With 3 bases removed from V and 3 bases from J, the gap between germline ends came to 11 bases. Germline V gene lookup returns CDR1 SGHNT and CDR2 YYREEE (reference sequence). For the CDR3, the DNA is TGTGCCAGCAGCTCCGGACTTGGGACAGATACGCAGTATTTT. Encoded protein: CASSSGLGTDTQYF. The full variable domain, its missing parts supplied by reference TRBV5-4 and TRBJ2-3, is ETGVTQSPTHLIKTRGQQVTLRCSSQSGHNTVSWYQQALGQGPQFIFQYYREEENGRGNFPPRFSGLQFPNYSSELNVNALELDDSALYLCASSSGLGTDTQYFGPGTRLTVL.

Concerning this clone itself: Other nucleotide sequences in the sample specify the same CDR3. The rearrangement uses TRBV4-1 and TRBJ1-5; D is unresolved. Germline V gives CDR1 MGHRA, CDR2 YSYEKL. V lost 0 bases, J lost 7 bases, and 7 bases lay in between. The CDR3 runs 13 residues. Here the CDR3 DNA reads TGCGCCAGCAGCCAAGAAGAAGGGCAGCCCCAGCATTTT. This gives the protein CASSQEEGQPQHF.

The chain combines TRBV15 with TRBJ2-1; D is unclear. Germline values: CDR1 LNHNV, CDR2 YYDKDF (reference sequence). The CDR3 runs to 15 residues. Trimming stripped 3 bases from V and 0 bases from J, with 9 bases between. CDR3 sequence: CATSSDSSSYNEQFF. The CDR3 DNA sequence: TGTGCCACCAGCAGTGATAGCAGCTCCTACAATGAGCAGTTCTTC.

The chain has TRBV19 and TRBJ2-2; TRBD1 aligns across 8 bases. CDR3 length: 14 residues. After removal of 6 bases from V and 4 bases from J, the junction contained 4 bases not matched to a gene. In germline, CDR1 is LNHDA, CDR2 SQIVND (reference sequence). CDR3 in amino acids: CASRAGGATGELFF. The CDR3 DNA reads TGTGCCAGTAGGGCAGGGGGCGCCACCGGGGAGCTGTTTTTT.

In the case of this clone: The sample contains more than one DNA sequence encoding this CDR3. The rearrangement joins TRBV30 to TRBJ1-2, with no clear D. The germline CDR1 and CDR2 sequences are GTSNPN and SVGIG (reference sequence). The CDR3 covers 12 residues. V gave up 0 bases and J gave up 8 bases, with 10 bases separating them. As DNA, the CDR3 is TGTGCCTGGAGTGTAGCTCAGGCGGGCTACACCTTC. This codes for CAWSVAQAGYTF.

This clone was seen a single time. The DNA of the CDR3 is TGTGCCAGCAGCCGTACAGGCTTTACTGGAAACACCATATATTTT. This sequence encodes CASSRTGFTGNTIYF. The chain couples TRBV13 to TRBJ1-3, with D possibly being TRBD1 (5 bases). The CDR3 is 15 residues long. The germline gives CDR1 PRHDT, CDR2 FYEKMQ (reference sequence). With 5 bases removed from V and 2 bases from J, the gap between germline ends came to 13 bases.

This clone was seen just once. This chain links TRBV5-6 with TRBJ2-1; 11 nucleotides line up with TRBD2. Per the germline V gene, CDR1 is SGHDT and CDR2 is YYEEEE. The ends lost 5 bases at V and 8 bases at J; junction bases unmatched: 9. The CDR3 runs 15 residues. The CDR3 nucleotides are TGTGCCAGCAGGAAACTAGCGGGAGATCGGGATGAGCAGTTCTTC. Its protein product is CASRKLAGDRDEQFF.

The chain carries TRBV6-1 and TRBJ2-6; no clear D. The V gene's germline CDR1 is MNHNS and CDR2 SASEGT. The CDR3 runs to 15 residues. Trimming took off 2 bases at V and 0 bases at J, with 5 bases between the two ends. This chain's CDR3 is CASSEWVSGANVLTF. The CDR3 DNA reads TGTGCCAGCAGTGAATGGGTCTCTGGGGCCAACGTCCTGACTTTC.

The CDR3 region is CASSSGLADVHEQYF. The CDR3 DNA reads TGTGCCAGCAGCTCGGGACTAGCGGACGTCCACGAGCAGTACTTC. The rearrangement links TRBV7-9 to TRBJ2-5; 11 bases map to TRBD2. The DNA end is a closer match to TRBJ2-7, so the J assignment may be wrong. Germline V gives CDR1 SEHNR, CDR2 FQNEAQ (reference sequence). The CDR3 is 15 residues long.

This clone has just a few counts. V is TRBV10-2 and J is TRBJ2-7; 7 bases fit TRBD1. This CDR3 spans 15 amino acids. The junction had 5 bases not matched to a gene; V was cut back by 0 bases and J by 3 bases. CDR1 is WSHSY, CDR2 SAAADI, per germline. CDR3: CASSESTGSSYEQYF. The CDR3 nucleotides read TGCGCCAGCAGTGAGTCGACAGGGTCAAGCTACGAGCAGTACTTC.

The V and J genes are TRBV7-8 and TRBJ2-7, with D uncertain. The germline V gene encodes CDR1 SGHVS and CDR2 FQNEAQ. Trimming shortened V by 1 base and J by 0 bases, and 4 bases separated the two germline ends. The CDR3 runs 13 residues. The CDR3 protein is CASSLGISYEQYF. In nucleotides, the CDR3 is TGTGCCAGCAGCTTAGGGATCTCCTACGAGCAGTACTTC.

V usage is TRBV5-1 and J usage is TRBJ2-5, with 10 bases aligning to TRBD2. Germline V gene data show CDR1 as SGHRS and CDR2 as YFSETQ. This CDR3 has 17 amino acids. V was clipped by 4 bases and J by 6 bases; unmatched bases: 15. The CDR3 sequence is CASSPNHQREGSQTQYF. In nucleotides, the CDR3 is TGCGCCAGCAGCCCGAACCACCAGCGGGAGGGCAGTCAGACCCAGTACTTC.

This clone was counted once. This chain connects TRBV7-9 to TRBJ2-3, with D unresolved. Trimming left V 3 bases short and J 4 bases short, with 17 bases between. The CDR3 spans 16 residues. The germline V gene encodes CDR1 SEHNR and CDR2 FQNEAQ (reference sequence). The CDR3 sequence is CASSFGYGSSSDTQYF. Here the CDR3 DNA reads TGTGCCAGCAGCTTTGGGTATGGCAGTTCGTCAGATACGCAGTATTTT. Supplemented by reference TRBV7-9 and TRBJ2-3, the full variable domain reads DTGVSQNPRHKITKRGQNVTFRCDPISEHNRLYWYRQTLGQGPEFLTYFQNEAQLEKSRLLSDRFSAERPKGSFSTLEIQRTEQGDSAMYLCASSFGYGSSSDTQYFGPGTRLTVL.

The gene calls are TRBV7-6 and TRBJ2-7; D is ambiguous. Germline V gene sequence: CDR1 SGHVS, CDR2 FNYEAQ. Trimming cost V 1 base and J 3 bases, with 10 bases left between them. CDR3 size: 14 residues. CDR3 sequence (DNA): TGTGCCAGCAGCTTAGAGTTTGCCAGCTACGAGCAGTACTTC. As protein: CASSLEFASYEQYF.

The rearrangement links TRBV25-1 to TRBJ2-2; TRBD1 aligns across 7 bases. Trimming at V came to 6 bases and at J to 3 bases, leaving 7 bases not matched to a gene. CDR1 and CDR2 (germline): MGHDK, SYGVNS. There are 15 residues in the CDR3. The CDR3 region has the DNA TGTGCCAGCAGCCCAGACAGGGCCTACACCGGGGAGCTGTTTTTT. Amino acid sequence: CASSPDRAYTGELFF. Full variable domain (rest looked up from reference TRBV25-1 and TRBJ2-2): EADIYQTPRYLVIGTGKKITLECSQTMGHDKMYWYQQDPGMELHLIHYSYGVNSTEKGDLSSESTVSRIRTEHFPLTLESARPSHTSQYLCASSPDRAYTGELFFGEGSRLTVL.

The rearrangement joins TRBV18 to TRBJ1-5; weak D call: TRBD1 (6 bases). This CDR3 spans 15 amino acids. Trimming took off 2 bases at V and 5 bases at J, with 13 bases between the two ends. Germline V lookup: CDR1 KGHSH, CDR2 LQKENI. The CDR3 spells CASSPGGNRDQPQHF. The CDR3, as DNA: TGTGCCAGCTCACCAGGGGGTAACAGGGATCAGCCCCAGCATTTT.

The chain has TRBV5-4 and TRBJ1-4; TRBD1 aligns across 7 bases. Germline V gene lookup returns CDR1 SGHNT and CDR2 YYREEE (reference sequence). The length of the CDR3 is 12 residues. V lost 3 bases and J lost 11; bases outside the gene matches: 4. As DNA, the CDR3 is TGTGCCAGCAGCTGGCAGGGGGTTAAACTGTTTTTT. Encoded protein: CASSWQGVKLFF.

The chain couples TRBV7-8 to TRBJ2-7; TRBD1 is a possible D gene (6 bases). Germline values: CDR1 SGHVS, CDR2 FQNEAQ. V lost 5 bases to trimming and J lost 4 bases, with 12 bases between them. The length of the CDR3 is 13 residues. The chain's CDR3 is CASSRDNLYEQYF. The CDR3 DNA is TGTGCCAGCAGCCGGGACAACCTGTACGAGCAGTACTTC.